This T cell receptor beta chain was identified during a study of cytomegalovirus exposure and HLA in healthy donors. Details on this clone: Its target is unknown.

Broader study findings: The study flagged 150 to 200 TCR beta chains as cytomegalovirus-associated. Most TCR sequences were rare, but some public TCRs occurred in many donors.

Only in-frame clones appear in the TCRdb table, and some are missing; sequencing was by immunoSEQ multiplex PCR. The data contain 250,000 to 350,000 clones, approximately 86% of them seen just once; the ten biggest clones take up around 0.96%. The sequenced sample consisted of PBMCs. The TCR originated in a man aged 25-40 years in good health and CMV-seronegative.

Here the CDR3 reads CATRGQNNQPQHF. CDR3 bases: TGTGCCACCAGGGGGCAGAACAATCAGCCCCAGCATTTT. The gene calls are TRBV10-3 and TRBJ1-5, with TRBD1 matching 8 bases. This CDR3 comprises 13 residues. Trimming removed 10 bases from V and 3 bases from J; junction bases left unmatched: 5. In germline, CDR1 is ENHRY, CDR2 SYGVKD.